One sample yielded the 6 T cell receptor beta chains listed below, sequenced in a study of cytomegalovirus exposure and HLA in healthy donors. It was with 60 Vbeta and 13 Jbeta primers that the PCR ran. Sequenced by immunoSEQ multiplex PCR; TCRdb stores in-frame clones only, minus some. The repertoire holds around 86,000 clones, about three quarters seen once, with roughly 5.5% in the top ten. The sample comprised PBMCs. The receptor source for this set is a female donor in good health and CMV-seronegative.

Only one count was recorded for this clone. This chain links TRBV4-1 with TRBJ2-7, with a tentative D call TRBD2 (6 bases). Trimming took off 5 bases at V and 1 base at J, with 15 bases between the two ends. The germline gives CDR1 MGHRA, CDR2 YSYEKL. The CDR3 consists of 15 residues. This chain's CDR3 is CASSTAGTQSYEQYF. In DNA form, the CDR3 reads TGCGCCAGCAGCACAGCCGGGACTCAATCCTACGAGCAGTACTTC.

V is TRBV9 and J is TRBJ2-1; 14 bases match TRBD2. Germline V CDR1 and CDR2: SGDLS, YYNGEE. The junction had 7 bases not matched to a gene; V was cut back by 4 bases and J by 4 bases. The CDR3 runs to 17 residues. The CDR3 here is CASSTRLAGGGYNEQFF. The CDR3 DNA is TGTGCCAGCAGCACCCGACTAGCGGGAGGGGGATACAATGAGCAGTTCTTC.

This clone appeared a single time. The CDR3 loop reads CASSVGSAEQGRTQYF. In DNA form, the CDR3 reads TGTGCCAGCAGCGTAGGATCGGCCGAGCAGGGGCGGACCCAGTACTTC. This chain uses TRBV9 with TRBJ2-5; perhaps TRBD1 as D (6 bases). V lost 0 bases to trimming and J lost 7 bases, with 19 bases between them. The CDR3 totals 16 residues. The V gene's germline CDR1 is SGDLS and CDR2 YYNGEE.

The J gene is TRBJ1-5, the V gene TRBV6-5; TRBD1 agrees at 7 bases. CDR1 and CDR2 (germline): MNHEY, SVGAGI. The V and J ends lost 10 bases and 1 base, in that order; junction bases with no gene match: 7. The CDR3 length is 14 residues. The CDR3 reads CATRQGGSNQPQHF. CDR3 bases: TGTGCCACAAGACAGGGAGGAAGCAATCAGCCCCAGCATTTT.

The chain is built from TRBV5-1 and TRBJ2-7; 9 bases agree with TRBD1. The CDR3 totals 14 residues. J was trimmed by 2 bases and V by 3 bases; bases with no gene match: 3. Germline V gene lookup returns CDR1 SGHRS and CDR2 YFSETQ. Written as DNA, the CDR3 is TGCGCCAGCAGCTCCCGGGACAGGGCCTACGAGCAGTACTTC. Protein product: CASSSRDRAYEQYF. Full variable domain (outside the CDR3, taken from reference TRBV5-1 and TRBJ2-7): KAGVTQTPRYLIKTRGQQVTLSCSPISGHRSVSWYQQTPGQGLQFLFEYFSETQRNKGNFPGRFSGRQFSNSRSEMNVSTLELGDSALYLCASSSRDRAYEQYFGPGTRLTVT.

The J gene is TRBJ1-5, the V gene TRBV6-1; D is perhaps TRBD1 (6 bases). The V gene lost 6 bases and the J gene lost 1 base, with 13 bases spanning the gap. The CDR3 spans 15 residues. Germline loops: CDR1 MNHNS, CDR2 SASEGT. DNA of the CDR3: TGTGCCAGCAGACCGACAGGTTTCAGCAATCAGCCCCAGCATTTT. Residues: CASRPTGFSNQPQHF.